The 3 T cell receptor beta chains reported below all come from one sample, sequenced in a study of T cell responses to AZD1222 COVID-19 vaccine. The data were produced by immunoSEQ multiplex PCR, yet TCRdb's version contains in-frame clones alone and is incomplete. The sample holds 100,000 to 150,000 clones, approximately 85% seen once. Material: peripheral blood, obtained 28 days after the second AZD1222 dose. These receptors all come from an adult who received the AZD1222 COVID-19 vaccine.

The CDR3 spells CASSRVGVTEAFF. The CDR3 DNA reads as TGTGCCAGCAGCCGAGTAGGAGTCACTGAAGCTTTCTTT. The chain links TRBV5-5 to TRBJ1-1; unclear D gene. The CDR3 has 13 amino acids. The V end lost 4 bases, the J end lost 4 bases, and 11 bases lay between the germline ends. Germline CDR1 and CDR2: SGHKS and YYEKEE (reference sequence).

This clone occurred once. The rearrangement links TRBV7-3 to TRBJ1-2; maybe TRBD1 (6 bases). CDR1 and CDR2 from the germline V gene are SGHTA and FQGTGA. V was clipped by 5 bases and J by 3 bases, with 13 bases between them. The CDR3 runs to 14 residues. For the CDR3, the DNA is TGTGCCAGCAGCCCAACAGGGACCGACTATGGCTACACCTTC. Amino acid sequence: CASSPTGTDYGYTF.

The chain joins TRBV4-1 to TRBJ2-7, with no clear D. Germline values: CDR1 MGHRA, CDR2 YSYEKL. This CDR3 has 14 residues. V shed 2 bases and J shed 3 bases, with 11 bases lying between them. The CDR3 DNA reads TGCGCCAGCAGCCAAATTAAGGGATACTACGAGCAGTACTTC. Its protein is CASSQIKGYYEQYF.